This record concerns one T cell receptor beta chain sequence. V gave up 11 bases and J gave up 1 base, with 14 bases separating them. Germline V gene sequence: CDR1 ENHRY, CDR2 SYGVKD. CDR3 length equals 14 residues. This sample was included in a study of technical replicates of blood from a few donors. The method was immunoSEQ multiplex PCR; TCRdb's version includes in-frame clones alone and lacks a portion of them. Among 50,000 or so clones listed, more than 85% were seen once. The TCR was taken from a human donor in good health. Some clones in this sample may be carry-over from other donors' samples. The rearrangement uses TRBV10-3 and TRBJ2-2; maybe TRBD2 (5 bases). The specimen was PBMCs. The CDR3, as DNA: TGTGCCTCCGGAGGTGAGAGGAACACCGGGGAGCTGTTTTTT. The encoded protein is CASGGERNTGELFF.